This TCR beta chain was recovered during a study of regulatory T cells in long-lasting Graves disease. Described time point: persistent/refractory GD, antithyroid drugs over 5 years with positive TRAb. Researchers made the TCR library from RNA that was extracted from PBMCs. This CDR3 comprises 18 residues. Trimming removed 0 bases from V and 0 bases from J, with 14 bases in between. The germline gives CDR1 SGHAT, CDR2 FQNNGV. The sample holds many counts of this clonotype. Arm-PCR of CDR3 regions with iRepertoire HTBI primers generated TCR beta libraries. TCRdb ran MiXCR on the multiplex PCR reads and lists one entry per CDR3 protein. The data show approximately 470,000 distinct CDR3 sequences, about a fifth seen once.

This sequence joins TRBV11-2 and TRBJ2-2; no clear D. The sequence derives from a female donor with Graves disease. The sequencing here drew on peripheral blood mononuclear cells (PBMCs), taken when the disease was refractory, from a patient treated with antithyroid drugs. The CDR3 DNA sequence: TGTGCCAGCAGCTTAGACCGTCGGCGTACTTCGAACACCGGGGAGCTGTTTTTT. Its translation is CASSLDRRRTSNTGELFF.